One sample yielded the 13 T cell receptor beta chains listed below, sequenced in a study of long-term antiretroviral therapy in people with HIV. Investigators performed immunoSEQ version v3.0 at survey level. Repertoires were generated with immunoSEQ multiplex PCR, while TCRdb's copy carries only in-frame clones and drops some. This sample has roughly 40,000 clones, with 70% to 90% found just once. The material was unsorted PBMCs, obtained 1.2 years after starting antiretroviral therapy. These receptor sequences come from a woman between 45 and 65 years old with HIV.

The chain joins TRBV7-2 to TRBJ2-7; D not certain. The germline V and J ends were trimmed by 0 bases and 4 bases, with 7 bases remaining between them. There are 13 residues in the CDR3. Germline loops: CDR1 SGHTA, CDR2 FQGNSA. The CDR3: CASSLAVGYEQYF. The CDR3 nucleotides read TGTGCCAGCAGCTTAGCGGTCGGTTACGAGCAGTACTTC.

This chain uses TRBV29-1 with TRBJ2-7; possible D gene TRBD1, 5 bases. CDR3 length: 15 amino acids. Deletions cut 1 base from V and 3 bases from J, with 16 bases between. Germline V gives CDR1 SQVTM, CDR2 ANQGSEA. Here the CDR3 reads CSVEVPTGSNYEQYF. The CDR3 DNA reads TGCAGCGTTGAAGTTCCCACAGGCTCAAACTACGAGCAGTACTTC.

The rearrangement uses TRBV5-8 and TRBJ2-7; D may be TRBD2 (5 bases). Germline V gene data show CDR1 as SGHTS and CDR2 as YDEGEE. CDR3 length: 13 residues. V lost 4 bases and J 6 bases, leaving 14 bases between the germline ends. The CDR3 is CASSRSLASEQYF. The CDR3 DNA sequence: TGTGCCAGCAGCCGGAGTCTAGCAAGCGAGCAGTACTTC.

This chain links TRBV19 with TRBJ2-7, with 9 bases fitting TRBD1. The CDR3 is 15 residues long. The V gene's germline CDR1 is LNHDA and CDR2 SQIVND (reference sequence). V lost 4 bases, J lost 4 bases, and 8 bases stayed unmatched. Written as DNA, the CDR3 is TGTGCCAGTAGTAGCACGACAGGGGGGGAATACGAGCAGTACTTC. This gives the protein CASSSTTGGEYEQYF.

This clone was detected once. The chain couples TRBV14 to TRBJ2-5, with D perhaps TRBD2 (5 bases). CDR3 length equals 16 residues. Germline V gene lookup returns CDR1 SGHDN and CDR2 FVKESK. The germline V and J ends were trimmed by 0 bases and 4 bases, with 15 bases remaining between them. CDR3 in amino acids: CASSQDLKGSGETQYF. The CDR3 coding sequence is TGTGCCAGCAGCCAAGATCTTAAGGGAAGCGGAGAGACCCAGTACTTC.

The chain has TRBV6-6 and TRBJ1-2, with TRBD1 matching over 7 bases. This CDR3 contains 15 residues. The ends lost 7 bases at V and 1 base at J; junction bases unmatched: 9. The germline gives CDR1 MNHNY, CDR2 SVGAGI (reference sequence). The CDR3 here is CASIMGDSFNYGYTF. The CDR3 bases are TGTGCCAGCATTATGGGGGACAGCTTTAACTATGGCTACACCTTC.

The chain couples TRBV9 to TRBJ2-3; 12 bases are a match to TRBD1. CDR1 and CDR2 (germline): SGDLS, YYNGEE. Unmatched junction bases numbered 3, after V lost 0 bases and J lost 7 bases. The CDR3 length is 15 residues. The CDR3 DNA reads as TGTGCCAGCAGCGTAGTGGGACAGGGGGCCCATACGCAGTATTTT. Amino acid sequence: CASSVVGQGAHTQYF.

The CDR3 loop reads CASSDWGETQYF. DNA for the CDR3: TGCGCCAGCAGTGATTGGGGAGAGACCCAGTACTTC. The V gene is TRBV10-1, the J gene TRBJ2-5; no clear D. CDR3 length: 12 residues. Deletions cut 3 bases from V and 4 bases from J, with 6 bases between. Per germline, CDR1 WNHNN and CDR2 SYGVQD (reference sequence).

The CDR3 region has the DNA TGTGCCAGCTCACCACCGGGACAGGGACTAGCCAAAAACATTCAGTACTTC. Its translation is CASSPPGQGLAKNIQYF. This chain connects TRBV18 to TRBJ2-4; 9 bases fit TRBD1. The CDR3 spans 17 residues. V was clipped by 0 bases and J by 0 bases; unmatched bases: 3. CDR1 KGHSH and CDR2 LQKENI come from the germline V gene.

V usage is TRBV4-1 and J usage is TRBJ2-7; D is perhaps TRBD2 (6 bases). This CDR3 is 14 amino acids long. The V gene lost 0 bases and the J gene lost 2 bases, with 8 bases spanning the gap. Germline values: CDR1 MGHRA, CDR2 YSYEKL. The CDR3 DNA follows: TGCGCCAGCAGCCAAGAGCCGGGGGCCTACGAGCAGTACTTC. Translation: CASSQEPGAYEQYF.

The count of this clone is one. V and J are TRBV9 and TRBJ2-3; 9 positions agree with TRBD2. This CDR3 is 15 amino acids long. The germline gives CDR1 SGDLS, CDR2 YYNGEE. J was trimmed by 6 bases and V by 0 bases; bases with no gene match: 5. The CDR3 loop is CASSVGGGARDTQYF. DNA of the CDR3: TGTGCCAGCAGCGTAGGCGGGGGGGCCAGGGATACGCAGTATTTT.

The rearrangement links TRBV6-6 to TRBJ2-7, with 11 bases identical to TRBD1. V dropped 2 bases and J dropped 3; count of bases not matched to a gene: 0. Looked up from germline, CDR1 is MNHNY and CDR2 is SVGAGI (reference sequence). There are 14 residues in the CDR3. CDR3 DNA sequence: TGTGCCAGCAGTTACGGGACAGGGGGCTACGAGCAGTACTTC. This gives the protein CASSYGTGGYEQYF.

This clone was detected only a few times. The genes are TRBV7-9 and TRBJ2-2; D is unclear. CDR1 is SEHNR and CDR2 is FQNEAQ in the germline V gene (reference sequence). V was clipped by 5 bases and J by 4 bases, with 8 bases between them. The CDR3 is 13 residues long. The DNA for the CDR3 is TGTGCCAGCAGCCCTACAGTCACCGGGGAGCTGTTTTTT. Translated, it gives CASSPTVTGELFF.